The entry below describes one T cell receptor beta chain. This clonotype has just a few counts. This clone's antigen is unknown. Base qualities are not at hand, and no much larger clone is one base apart. The sample is drawn from a study of regulatory and conventional T cells in breast cancer (dated by TCRdb to 2014 to 2015). Library preparation used PCR. TCRdb names Illumina MiSeq as the instrument used. TCRdb ran its own pipeline on the public reads, namely fastp trimming at Q25 and MiXCR clone calling, and kept in-frame beta chains. For every CDR3 protein sequence, its rows merge into one entry that carries the most common genes and DNA. The sample table lists around 16,000 distinct CDR3 sequences, approximately 35% of them with a count of one. In total, the top ten clones hold around 1.5% of the sample. CDR1 and CDR2 are read off the germline V gene as KGHSH and LQKENI. The CDR3 sequence holds 13 residues, the cysteine and phenylalanine included. Here the CDR3 DNA is all that survives: 39 bases in frame from base 1. V ends up 3 bases short and J 3 bases short, with an unmatched junction base count of 1.

This receptor was obtained from a female donor in good health. The sample taken for sequencing was conventional T cells from blood. The V and J segments used are TRBV18 and TRBJ2-7, with TRBD1 matching 8 junction bases. The bases read TGTGCCAGCTCACCGGGACAGGACTACGAGCAGTACTTC. The resulting protein is CASSPGQDYEQYF.